What follows are 21 T cell receptor beta chains derived from one specimen sequenced in a study of cytotoxic CD8 clonotypes in ibrutinib-treated CLL. Method: immunoSEQ multiplex PCR; TCRdb's copy keeps in-frame clones and lacks some. The sample holds 250,000 to 350,000 clones, approximately 76% seen once. The input for sequencing was PBMCs, taken at disease progression, from a patient treated with ibrutinib. These receptors originate from a human donor with chronic lymphocytic leukemia.

This clone has a handful of counts. CDR3 DNA: TGTGCCAGCAGCCGTGGGACTAGCGCAGGCCCTTACGAGCAGTACTTC. Protein sequence: CASSRGTSAGPYEQYF. The chain has TRBV7-8 and TRBJ2-7, with TRBD2 identical over 10 bases. Germline CDR1 and CDR2: SGHVS and FQNEAQ. J lost 4 bases, V lost 5 bases, and 11 bases had no gene match. CDR3 size: 16 residues.

The rearrangement joins TRBV7-2 to TRBJ2-4, with 10 nucleotides matching TRBD1. In germline, CDR1 is SGHTA, CDR2 FQGNSA. The CDR3 loop spans 16 amino acids. The V gene end was trimmed by 4 bases and the J gene end by 2 bases; junction bases not matched to a gene: 5. The CDR3 sequence: CASSYRQGATKNIQYF. The DNA of the CDR3 is TGTGCCAGCAGCTACCGACAGGGGGCTACCAAAAACATTCAGTACTTC.

This clone occurred a few times. The J gene is TRBJ1-2, the V gene TRBV10-3, with D uncertain. The CDR3 has 12 residues. V lost 7 bases and J 8 bases, leaving 14 bases between the germline ends. Germline CDR1 is ENHRY and CDR2 is SYGVKD. CDR3 region: CAINGLAQGYTF. In nucleotides, the CDR3 is TGTGCCATCAACGGACTTGCTCAGGGCTACACCTTC.

This clone was seen a single time. V is TRBV19 and J is TRBJ2-2; 7 bases are a match to TRBD1. Germline V gene lookup returns CDR1 LNHDA and CDR2 SQIVND (reference sequence). The CDR3 totals 16 residues. Trimming cost V 3 bases and J 2 bases; bases outside gene matches: 6. Written as DNA, the CDR3 is TGTGCCAGTAGTATTGTTGGGACAGTTAACACCGGGGAGCTGTTTTTT. This sequence encodes CASSIVGTVNTGELFF.

This clone was seen a handful of times. V usage is TRBV6-5 and J usage is TRBJ2-3, with 7 bases aligning to TRBD1. CDR3 length: 13 amino acids. Germline CDR1 and CDR2: MNHEY and SVGAGI. The J segment lost 1 base and the V segment lost 7 bases, leaving 2 bases of the junction unmatched. The CDR3 bases are TGTGCCAGCATTCAGGGGGGCACAGATACGCAGTATTTT. Translated, it gives CASIQGGTDTQYF.

The chain carries TRBV6-1 and TRBJ2-7; 7 bases fit TRBD2. The CDR3 spans 14 residues. With V trimmed by 4 bases and J by 2 bases, 5 bases remained unmatched. Germline V CDR1 and CDR2: MNHNS, SASEGT. The CDR3 nucleotides read TGTGCCAGCAGTGGGGGGGGTCTTCCCTACGAGCAGTACTTC. It yields the protein CASSGGGLPYEQYF.

The V and J genes are TRBV28 and TRBJ2-1; maybe TRBD1 (6 bases). Germline V gene data show CDR1 as MDHEN and CDR2 as SYDVKM. Trimming removed 5 bases from V and 8 bases from J, with 19 bases in between. The CDR3 has 15 residues. In nucleotides, the CDR3 is TGTGCCAGCAGTCCCTTGGACAGCCAGTCGGATGAGCAGTTCTTC. Its protein is CASSPLDSQSDEQFF.

The J gene is TRBJ2-4, the V gene TRBV9, with D tentatively TRBD2 (6 bases). This CDR3 region has 18 residues. V gave up 2 bases and J gave up 0 bases, with 18 bases separating them. Germline V gene lookup returns CDR1 SGDLS and CDR2 YYNGEE. The CDR3 sequence is CASSVGGSPDVAKNIQYF. In DNA, the CDR3 is TGTGCCAGCAGCGTTGGGGGGTCTCCTGACGTAGCCAAAAACATTCAGTACTTC.

This chain links TRBV28 with TRBJ2-7; D assignment may be TRBD1 or TRBD2 (6 bases each). Germline CDR1 reads MDHEN; CDR2 reads SYDVKM. This CDR3 contains 14 residues. The V end was cut by 2 bases, the J end by 3 bases, with 11 bases between. The CDR3 loop reads CASSLGRGLYEQYF. The CDR3 region has the DNA TGTGCCAGCAGTTTAGGCAGGGGACTCTACGAGCAGTACTTC.

This sequence joins TRBV5-1 and TRBJ2-6; D is uncertain. From germline, CDR1 is SGHRS and CDR2 YFSETQ. The CDR3 has 16 residues. V lost 3 bases and J 0 bases, leaving 10 bases between the germline ends. CDR3 amino acids: CASSSTAGSGANVLTF. CDR3 DNA: TGCGCCAGCAGCTCTACCGCAGGCTCTGGGGCCAACGTCCTGACTTTC.

This clone was picked up a small number of times. The chain employs TRBV2 and TRBJ1-4; 9 bases match TRBD1. The ends lost 7 bases at V and 8 bases at J; junction bases unmatched: 8. There are 14 residues in the CDR3. Germline values: CDR1 SNHLY, CDR2 FYNNEI. The CDR3 DNA reads as TGTGCCAGCAAGCCGGGACAGGGTGGGGAAAAACTGTTTTTT. Its protein product is CASKPGQGGEKLFF.

This rearrangement joins TRBV6-6 to TRBJ1-5; 7 nucleotides align to TRBD1. This CDR3 contains 16 residues. V dropped 2 bases and J dropped 3; count of bases not matched to a gene: 7. The germline CDR1 and CDR2 sequences are MNHNY and SVGAGI (reference sequence). CDR3 bases: TGTGCCAGCAGTTACGGCGACAGGGTTTTCAATCAGCCCCAGCATTTT. Its translation: CASSYGDRVFNQPQHF.

The chain carries TRBV23-1 and TRBJ1-2, with D possibly TRBD1 on 5 matching bases. TRBV23-1 is placed among ORFs of uncertain function. The CDR3 covers 17 residues. Trimming pared 2 bases from V and 0 bases from J, leaving 16 bases between. This chain's CDR3 is CASSQVSRVPANYGYTF. DNA of the CDR3: TGCGCCAGCAGTCAAGTAAGCAGGGTACCCGCTAACTATGGCTACACCTTC.

The V gene is TRBV4-2, the J gene TRBJ2-7; 11 bases are a match to TRBD1. The CDR3 runs 15 residues. The V gene end was trimmed by 0 bases and the J gene end by 7 bases; junction bases not matched to a gene: 5. Germline-derived CDR1 and CDR2 are LGHNA and YNFKEQ. Here the CDR3 DNA reads TGTGCCAGCAGCCAAGAGGGGACAGGGGGGAGAGAGCAGTACTTC. Residues: CASSQEGTGGREQYF.

The V gene is TRBV6-5, the J gene TRBJ2-7, with 10 bases lining up with TRBD1. The CDR3 is 14 residues long. Germline assignment: CDR1 MNHEY and CDR2 SVGAGI. The J segment lost 7 bases and the V segment lost 6 bases, leaving 9 bases of the junction unmatched. The CDR3 DNA follows: TGTGCCAGCAGAAGACAGGGGGCGCCGTGGGAGCAGTACTTC. Translating it yields CASRRQGAPWEQYF.

This chain links TRBV5-1 with TRBJ2-2; the D is unclear. The CDR3 spans 13 residues. Trimming removed 4 bases at V and 5 bases at J, with 9 bases between. The germline V gene has CDR1 SGHRS and CDR2 YFSETQ. CDR3 sequence (DNA): TGCGCCAGCAGCCCCAGAGTAACCGGGGAGCTGTTTTTT. This translates into CASSPRVTGELFF.

The chain is built from TRBV9 and TRBJ1-1, with 12 bases fitting TRBD1. Germline-derived CDR1 and CDR2 are SGDLS and YYNGEE. The junction had 6 bases not matched to a gene; V was cut back by 0 bases and J by 3 bases. The CDR3 totals 17 residues. The CDR3 nucleotides read TGTGCCAGCAGCGTAGTGGGACAGGGGGCTTTGGACACTGAAGCTTTCTTT. Its translation is CASSVVGQGALDTEAFF. Full variable domain (outside the CDR3, taken from reference TRBV9 and TRBJ1-1): DSGVTQTPKHLITATGQRVTLRCSPRSGDLSVYWYQQSLDQGLQFLIQYYNGEERAKGNILERFSAQQFPDLHSELNLSSLELGDSALYFCASSVVGQGALDTEAFFGQGTRLTVV.

This clone was counted a few times. The rearrangement joins TRBV27 to TRBJ1-5; no definite D call. Germline CDR1 MNHEY, CDR2 SMNVEV (reference sequence). Trimming shortened V by 1 base and J by 5 bases, and 6 bases separated the two germline ends. The CDR3 contains 13 residues. CDR3 protein: CASSLYADQPQHF. Written as DNA, the CDR3 is TGTGCCAGCAGTTTATATGCGGATCAGCCCCAGCATTTT.

Notes on this clone: One junction end disagrees with the germline gene, perhaps due to a read error. CDR3 loop: CVSRHTGGSAYEQYF. CDR3 DNA sequence: TGTGTCAGCAGACACACAGGGGGTAGCGCCTACGAGCAGTACTTC. The gene calls are TRBV6-6 and TRBJ2-7; 8 positions agree with TRBD1. Germline CDR1 MNHNY, CDR2 SVGAGI (reference sequence). The CDR3 consists of 15 residues.

The chain combines TRBV5-5 with TRBJ1-1; D is undetermined. This CDR3 spans 11 amino acids. Deletions cut 1 base from V and 2 bases from J, with 0 bases between. Germline values: CDR1 SGHKS, CDR2 YYEKEE (reference sequence). This CDR3 is CASSLNTEAFF. CDR3 DNA sequence: TGTGCCAGCAGCTTGAACACTGAAGCTTTCTTT.

This chain connects TRBV6-6 to TRBJ1-1; no firm D call. The CDR3 spans 14 residues. Germline V gene sequence: CDR1 MNHNY, CDR2 SVGAGI (reference sequence). Trimming shortened V by 3 bases and J by 0 bases, and 8 bases separated the two germline ends. The chain's CDR3 is CASSYFGLNTEAFF. In nucleotides, the CDR3 is TGTGCCAGCAGTTATTTCGGGCTGAACACTGAAGCTTTCTTT.